This entry is about one T cell receptor beta chain. Its target is unknown. Germline V gene data show CDR1 as MNHEY and CDR2 as SVGAGI. V was cut by 6 bases and J by 8 bases, with 11 bases left in between. This CDR3 is built from 13 residues. TCRdb keeps only in-frame clones here, not all; method: immunoSEQ multiplex PCR. Here the sample spans around 91,000 clones, around 90% being singletons. The sample belongs to a study of T cells in localized non-small cell lung cancer. Study-wide points: Uninvolved adjacent lung showed higher T cell clonality than tumor. Heterogeneity remains possible because sequencing was limited to only one tumor region. Longer overall survival associated with higher blood T cell density; shorter survival with higher adjacent-lung clonality. Turning up in adjacent lung were a median roughly 50 of the top 100 tumor clones.

V and J are TRBV6-5 and TRBJ1-6; D is unresolved. Sequencing used peripheral blood, obtained before any cancer treatment. This clonotype originated in a man aged 35 to 70 with stage I squamous cell lung carcinoma. The CDR3, as DNA: TGTGCCAGCAGCCGACCGTTTTATTCACCCCTCCACTTT. This sequence encodes CASSRPFYSPLHF.